These 3 T cell receptor beta chains originate from one sample sequenced in a study of OX40 agonist ivuxolimab in advanced cancers. The data were produced by immunoSEQ multiplex PCR, yet TCRdb's version contains in-frame clones alone and is incomplete. The profile shows 90,000 to 100,000 clones, 95% to 96% of them singletons. The source material was CD4+ or CD8+ T cells sorted from blood, sampled in a trial of the OX40 agonist ivuxolimab. These receptors came from an adult with an advanced solid tumor such as melanoma, head and neck, liver or kidney cancer.

This clone was seen only once. The V call is TRBV6-4, the J call TRBJ2-1; 10 positions match TRBD2. With V trimmed by 2 bases and J by 1 base, 5 bases remained unmatched. This CDR3 region has 17 residues. The germline CDR1 and CDR2 sequences are MRHNA and SNTAGT. In DNA, the CDR3 is TGTGCCAGCAGTGACGGAGCTAGCGGGAGTTCCTACAATGAGCAGTTCTTC. Its translation: CASSDGASGSSYNEQFF.

The chain links TRBV27 to TRBJ2-5, with 9 bases identical to TRBD1. V lost 3 bases to trimming and J lost 11 bases; unmatched junction nucleotides: 10. In germline, CDR1 is MNHEY, CDR2 SMNVEV (reference sequence). There are 14 residues in the CDR3. CDR3 residues: CASSFVGQGSSQYF. CDR3 nucleotide sequence: TGTGCCAGCAGTTTTGTGGGACAGGGTTCGTCTCAGTACTTC.

This clone was recorded once. Written as DNA, the CDR3 is TGTGCCAGCAGCGTGGGACTAGCGCGGCTCGGGGATACGCAGTATTTT. This sequence encodes CASSVGLARLGDTQYF. The chain uses TRBV5-6 and TRBJ2-3; TRBD2 matches at 10 bases. The length of the CDR3 is 16 residues. CDR1 and CDR2 (germline): SGHDT, YYEEEE. With V trimmed by 4 bases and J by 6 bases, 11 bases remained unmatched.